Below, 20 T cell receptor beta chains from the same sample are listed, as sequenced in a study of T cell repertoires in cytomegalovirus infection. MiXCR, applied by TCRdb to the reads, yields one record per CDR3 protein. The data contain roughly 500,000 distinct CDR3 sequences, approximately 46% of them singletons. No antigen is known for these receptors. The sequences come from cultured PBMCs, collected from culture after CMV antigen stimulation. The receptors come from a human donor in good health (CMV status not recorded). Some clones in this sample may be carry-over from other donors' samples.

This clonotype turned up a few times. CDR3 protein: CASRHLAGWGYEQYF. As DNA, the CDR3 is TGTGCCAGCAGACACCTAGCGGGGTGGGGGTACGAGCAGTACTTC. This sequence joins TRBV6-1 and TRBJ2-7; 9 bases match TRBD2. Per the germline V gene, CDR1 is MNHNS and CDR2 is SASEGT. With V trimmed by 6 bases and J by 4 bases, 10 bases remained unmatched. This CDR3 contains 15 residues.

This rearrangement joins TRBV12-5 to TRBJ2-7, with D unclear. CDR1 LGHNT and CDR2 FRNRAP come from the germline V gene. The CDR3 contains 12 residues. V was trimmed by 2 bases and J by 0 bases, leaving 2 bases between them. The CDR3 region has the DNA TGTGCTAGTGGTTTGAGCTCCTACGAGCAGTACTTC. The encoded protein is CASGLSSYEQYF.

This clonotype has only a few counts. The V and J genes are TRBV7-2 and TRBJ2-7; 7 bases align to TRBD2. Germline V gene sequence: CDR1 SGHTA, CDR2 FQGNSA. The V segment lost 0 bases and the J segment 3 bases; nucleotides outside the gene matches: 8. The length of the CDR3 is 16 residues. The CDR3, as DNA: TGTGCCAGCAGCTTAGCCACCGGGACTACTCTCTACGAGCAGTACTTC. It encodes CASSLATGTTLYEQYF.

The chain has TRBV6-5 and TRBJ2-3, with unresolved D. Germline V gene sequence: CDR1 MNHEY, CDR2 SVGAGI. The CDR3 has 13 amino acids. V lost 6 bases to trimming and J lost 4 bases, with 11 bases between them. CDR3: CASRAGLADTQYF. Written as DNA, the CDR3 is TGTGCCAGCAGAGCAGGTCTGGCAGATACGCAGTATTTT.

This clonotype was recorded only once. This chain links TRBV15 with TRBJ1-1; possible D gene TRBD1, 6 bases. The CDR3 loop spans 15 amino acids. CDR1 is LNHNV, CDR2 YYDKDF, per germline (reference sequence). The ends were cut back, 1 base at V and 10 bases at J, with 19 bases in the middle. CDR3 sequence (DNA): TGTGCCACCAGCAGAGCGGGGGGAGGCCAGACAGGAGCTTTCTTT. Protein: CATSRAGGGQTGAFF.

This clonotype was found a few times. The gene calls are TRBV6-5 and TRBJ1-1, with TRBD1 matching over 12 bases. After removal of 5 bases from V and 3 bases from J, the junction contained 4 bases not matched to a gene. Germline V gene data show CDR1 as MNHEY and CDR2 as SVGAGI. The CDR3 covers 15 residues. In DNA, the CDR3 is TGTGCCAGCAGTCGGGACAGGGGGCGGGACACTGAAGCTTTCTTT. Translating gives CASSRDRGRDTEAFF.

In this sample, this clonotype turned up a few times. The chain has TRBV4-3 and TRBJ2-5; D gene uncertain. The CDR3 loop spans 14 amino acids. V dropped 0 bases and J dropped 5 bases, with 10 bases sitting between them. CDR1 is LGHNA, CDR2 YSLEER, per germline. Here the CDR3 DNA reads TGCGCCAGCAGCCAAGAGATTCACGCGGAGACCCAGTACTTC. It translates to CASSQEIHAETQYF.

Many counts were recorded for this clonotype. The chain employs TRBV12-3 or TRBV12-4 and TRBJ1-2; unclear D gene. The CDR3 extends over 14 amino acids. The V end was cut by 6 bases, the J end by 7 bases, with 18 bases between. This CDR3 reads CASSANSNRLGYTF. CDR3 sequence (DNA): TGTGCCAGCAGCGCCAACAGTAATCGCCTTGGCTACACCTTC.

The chain uses TRBV7-2 and TRBJ2-1, with no clear D. This CDR3 spans 12 amino acids. Trimming removed 1 base from V and 12 bases from J, with 10 bases in between. The germline CDR1 and CDR2 sequences are SGHTA and FQGNSA. CDR3 nucleotides: TGTGCCAGCAGCTTAGAGGCCGACGGGCAGTTCTTC. Its protein is CASSLEADGQFF.

CDR3 sequence: CASSSPQGQIYGYTF. Here the CDR3 DNA reads TGTGCCAGCAGTTCCCCCCAGGGACAGATTTATGGCTACACCTTC. The genes are TRBV12-3 or TRBV12-4 and TRBJ1-2; 7 bases fit TRBD1. The length of the CDR3 is 15 residues. The J segment lost 5 bases and the V segment lost 4 bases, leaving 10 bases of the junction unmatched.

This chain connects TRBV5-5 to TRBJ2-7; 8 positions agree with TRBD2. CDR1 is SGHKS, CDR2 YYEKEE, per germline (reference sequence). V lost 4 bases to trimming and J lost 1 base; unmatched junction nucleotides: 7. The CDR3 runs 15 residues. The chain's CDR3 is CASSRLARTSYEQYF. The CDR3 nucleotides read TGTGCCAGCAGCCGACTAGCGCGAACTTCCTACGAGCAGTACTTC.

The chain links TRBV7-2 to TRBJ2-1; perhaps TRBD2 as D (6 bases). Germline V CDR1 and CDR2: SGHTA, FQGNSA. V lost 4 bases and J lost 11, with 12 bases in between. The CDR3 consists of 12 residues. The CDR3 loop reads CASSSAGRQQFF. The DNA of the CDR3 is TGTGCCAGCAGCTCCGCCGGGAGACAGCAGTTCTTC. Complete variable domain (other parts from reference TRBV7-2 and TRBJ2-1): GAGVSQSPSNKVTEKGKDVELRCDPISGHTALYWYRQSLGQGLEFLIYFQGNSAPDKSGLPSDRFSAERTGGSVSTLTIQRTQQEDSAVYLCASSSAGRQQFFGPGTRLTVL.

The chain joins TRBV6-2 or TRBV6-3 to TRBJ2-1; 7 bases fit TRBD1. Trimming cost V 4 bases and J 15 bases; bases outside gene matches: 9. The CDR3 totals 12 residues. Germline lookup yields CDR1 MNHEY and CDR2 SVGEGT. The CDR3 spells CASSFGQEVRFF. The CDR3 bases are TGTGCCAGCAGTTTCGGACAGGAGGTACGGTTCTTC.

This chain links TRBV5-4 with TRBJ1-6, with D unresolved. Trimming took 4 bases from V and 3 from J, leaving 8 bases between them. CDR3 size: 14 residues. CDR1 and CDR2 (germline): SGHNT, YYREEE (reference sequence). The CDR3: CASSDRRYNSPLHF. The CDR3 bases are TGTGCCAGCAGCGACCGGCGCTATAATTCACCCCTCCACTTT.

The gene calls are TRBV7-2 and TRBJ2-7; 13 nucleotides agree with TRBD2. V trimming: 6 bases; J trimming: 0 bases; junction bases outside the gene matches: 8. The CDR3 is 17 amino acids. CDR1 and CDR2 (germline): SGHTA, FQGNSA. The CDR3 protein is CASSPTSGRSSSYEQYF. CDR3 nucleotides: TGTGCCAGCAGTCCGACTAGCGGGAGGTCGAGCTCCTACGAGCAGTACTTC. The complete variable domain, with remaining parts taken from reference TRBV7-2 and TRBJ2-7, reads GAGVSQSPSNKVTEKGKDVELRCDPISGHTALYWYRQSLGQGLEFLIYFQGNSAPDKSGLPSDRFSAERTGGSVSTLTIQRTQQEDSAVYLCASSPTSGRSSSYEQYFGPGTRLTVT.

This rearrangement joins TRBV7-9 to TRBJ2-3; 7 bases are a match to TRBD2. This CDR3 is built from 18 residues. V lost 3 bases, J lost 0 bases, and 12 bases stayed unmatched. The germline gives CDR1 SEHNR, CDR2 FQNEAQ (reference sequence). CDR3 bases: TGTGCCAGCAGCTTTTTAGCGGGCTTCCTCGCCAGCACAGATACGCAGTATTTT. Protein: CASSFLAGFLASTDTQYF.

This clonotype has at least ten counts. The chain links TRBV7-6 to TRBJ2-7, with D possibly called TRBD1 or TRBD2 (5 bases each). V was shortened by 3 bases and J by 0 bases, with 12 bases between the two germline ends. The CDR3 consists of 15 residues. The germline V gene encodes CDR1 SGHVS and CDR2 FNYEAQ. The CDR3 protein is CASSLGDVPSYEQYF. The CDR3 DNA is TGTGCCAGCAGCTTGGGGGACGTCCCCTCCTACGAGCAGTACTTC.

The gene calls are TRBV6-8 and TRBJ1-2; D uncertain. Germline V lookup: CDR1 MNHGY, CDR2 SAAAGT. V was shortened by 7 bases and J by 7 bases, with 13 bases between the two germline ends. The CDR3 has 12 amino acids. The CDR3 is CASNEFSSGYTF. CDR3 DNA: TGTGCCAGCAACGAGTTTTCGAGTGGCTACACCTTC.

This chain links TRBV7-2 with TRBJ2-1; D is undetermined. V was cut by 2 bases and J by 7 bases, with 15 bases left in between. The CDR3 consists of 15 residues. CDR1 and CDR2 from the germline V gene are SGHTA and FQGNSA. CDR3 sequence: CASSLLWEGGNEQFF. Here the CDR3 DNA reads TGTGCCAGCAGCTTATTATGGGAAGGTGGGAATGAGCAGTTCTTC.

V is TRBV6-8 and J is TRBJ2-3; no reliable D call. Germline V gives CDR1 MNHGY, CDR2 SAAAGT. Trimming took 7 bases from V and 12 from J, leaving 14 bases between them. The CDR3 has 11 amino acids. The CDR3 protein is CASTRGRSQYF. In DNA form, the CDR3 reads TGTGCCAGCACTAGAGGCAGGTCCCAGTATTTT.